One sample yielded the 21 T cell receptor beta chains listed below, sequenced in a study of shared clonotypes between healthy human individuals. Profiling relied on immunoSEQ multiplex PCR, and the TCRdb table lists in-frame clones only, not all of them. The sample gives over a million clones, about 75% of which show up once; roughly 1.5% is in the top ten. Input material: memory CD4+ T cells sorted from blood. Subset specified: CD45RA-negative fraction. Source of these receptors: a man younger than 30 in good health.

This clone showed up just a few times. The chain links TRBV27 to TRBJ2-7; D unclear. CDR3 length equals 14 residues. CDR1 is MNHEY, CDR2 SMNVEV, per germline (reference sequence). V was clipped by 6 bases and J by 0 bases, with 12 bases between them. The CDR3 sequence is CASRMFRSSYEQYF. CDR3 in DNA: TGTGCCAGCAGGATGTTTCGAAGCTCCTACGAGCAGTACTTC.

This clone was detected only a few times. With a far larger clone one base away, a read error is the likely cause. At the DNA level, this CDR3 is encoded by other sequences in the same sample as well. CDR3 amino acids: CASSLGQSYEQYF. The CDR3 DNA reads as TGTGCCAGCAGCTTGGGACAGTCCTACGAGCAGTACTTC. V and J are TRBV5-4 and TRBJ2-7, with D possibly TRBD1 on 5 matching bases. CDR1 is SGHNT, CDR2 YYREEE, per germline (reference sequence). The CDR3 totals 13 residues. The V end was cut by 0 bases, the J end by 1 base, with 5 bases between.

The genes are TRBV14 and TRBJ2-5; D gene uncertain. Germline V gene lookup returns CDR1 SGHDN and CDR2 FVKESK. Trimming left V 1 base short and J 5 bases short, with 14 bases between. There are 15 residues in the CDR3. The CDR3: CASSQAAFPGETQYF. The CDR3 region has the DNA TGTGCCAGCAGCCAAGCGGCCTTCCCTGGGGAGACCCAGTACTTC.

This clone was seen just once. The chain links TRBV11-3 to TRBJ2-1; a weak D match, TRBD1 (5 bases). Trimming pared 1 base from V and 7 bases from J, leaving 17 bases between. The germline V gene encodes CDR1 SGHNT and CDR2 YENEEA. The CDR3 length is 16 residues. CDR3 residues: CASSLGGREIMNEQFF. Here the CDR3 DNA reads TGTGCCAGCAGCTTAGGTGGCAGGGAAATTATGAATGAGCAGTTCTTC. The full variable domain, completed using reference TRBV11-3 and TRBJ2-1, is EAGVVQSPRYKIIEKKQPVAFWCNPISGHNTLYWYLQNLGQGPELLIRYENEEAVDDSQLPKDRFSAERLKGVDSTLKIQPAELGDSAVYLCASSLGGREIMNEQFFGPGTRLTVL.

This chain connects TRBV5-4 to TRBJ2-5, with D possibly matching TRBD1 (5 bases). The V and J ends lost 4 bases and 4 bases respectively, with 11 bases between them. This CDR3 is 13 amino acids long. Germline V lookup: CDR1 SGHNT, CDR2 YYREEE (reference sequence). The CDR3 DNA reads TGTGCCAGCAGCGTGGTAGGGGTAGAGACCCAGTACTTC. The encoded protein is CASSVVGVETQYF.

The genes are TRBV15 and TRBJ2-7; 9 nucleotides match TRBD1. This CDR3 region has 15 residues. V lost 5 bases, J lost 5 bases, and 10 bases stayed unmatched. CDR1 and CDR2 from the germline V gene are LNHNV and YYDKDF (reference sequence). The CDR3 protein is CATSSHRGQLNEQYF. Here the CDR3 DNA reads TGTGCCACCAGCTCACACAGGGGGCAGTTGAACGAGCAGTACTTC.

The chain joins TRBV28 to TRBJ1-1; D call uncertain. The CDR3 is made up of 15 amino acids. Per the germline V gene, CDR1 is MDHEN and CDR2 is SYDVKM. V lost 4 bases and J lost 5, with 17 bases in between. The CDR3 region has the DNA TGTGCCAGCAGTTCCAGCGGGGAGAGTTTTACTGAAGCTTTCTTT. It specifies CASSSSGESFTEAFF.

J is TRBJ1-1 and V is TRBV5-4; D is unresolved. The CDR3 sequence is 11 residues long. V lost 3 bases, J lost 11 bases, and 11 bases lay in between. Germline V gene data show CDR1 as SGHNT and CDR2 as YYREEE (reference sequence). Here the CDR3 reads CASSSYERAFF. CDR3 DNA sequence: TGTGCCAGCAGCTCGTATGAGCGGGCTTTCTTT.

With regard to this clone: The same CDR3 also results from other DNA sequences found in this sample. The chain recombines TRBV11-2 with TRBJ2-5; no definite D call. Germline CDR1 is SGHAT and CDR2 is FQNNGV. V was trimmed by 5 bases and J by 5 bases, leaving 6 bases between them. CDR3 size: 11 residues. CDR3 sequence reads: CASSPGETQYF. In nucleotides, the CDR3 is TGTGCCAGCAGCCCGGGCGAGACCCAGTACTTC.

V and J are TRBV6-5 and TRBJ2-7, with 7 nucleotides matching TRBD2. The V and J ends lost 0 bases and 3 bases, in that order; junction bases with no gene match: 8. The CDR3 is made up of 16 amino acids. CDR1 and CDR2 (germline): MNHEY, SVGAGI. In DNA form, the CDR3 reads TGTGCCAGCAGTTACTCGACGCTCGCTAGCGGCTACGAGCAGTACTTC. It codes for CASSYSTLASGYEQYF.

The chain couples TRBV6-1 to TRBJ2-1; D unclear. Germline CDR1 MNHNS, CDR2 SASEGT. V lost 6 bases and J lost 3, with 15 bases in between. The CDR3 extends over 15 amino acids. The CDR3 nucleotides are TGTGCCAGCAGGCAGACCATAGGGCTCTACAATGAGCAGTTCTTC. It yields the protein CASRQTIGLYNEQFF.

This chain connects TRBV2 to TRBJ1-5; D unresolved. Between the trimmed V and J ends, which lost 4 bases and 5 bases, there was a span of 12 bases. The germline gives CDR1 SNHLY, CDR2 FYNNEI. This CDR3 is built from 14 residues. The CDR3 reads CASSGLQNDQPQHF. The CDR3 bases are TGTGCCAGCAGTGGTCTCCAGAACGATCAGCCCCAGCATTTT.

V usage is TRBV28 and J usage is TRBJ1-5, with D tentatively TRBD1 (6 bases). The CDR3 is 15 amino acids. Trimming cost V 7 bases and J 3 bases, with 16 bases left between them. Per germline, CDR1 MDHEN and CDR2 SYDVKM. The CDR3 bases are TGTGCCAGCATCGAATCCGGGACACCCAATCAGCCCCAGCATTTT. Translating it yields CASIESGTPNQPQHF.

The chain has TRBV7-3 and TRBJ1-3; D not resolved. The CDR3 totals 13 residues. The germline V and J ends were trimmed by 2 bases and 4 bases, with 6 bases remaining between them. Germline assignment: CDR1 SGHTA and CDR2 FQGTGA. DNA of the CDR3: TGTGCCAGCAGCTTATACGACGGAAACACCATATATTTT. This sequence encodes CASSLYDGNTIYF.

V and J are TRBV27 and TRBJ2-7, with D tentatively TRBD1 (5 bases). The CDR3 extends over 14 amino acids. Looked up from germline, CDR1 is MNHEY and CDR2 is SMNVEV (reference sequence). The ends were cut back, 3 bases at V and 5 bases at J, with 14 bases in the middle. CDR3 in DNA: TGTGCCAGCAGTTTCAGGGCTCTACTTCACGAGCAGTACTTC. This codes for CASSFRALLHEQYF.

The J gene is TRBJ2-7, the V gene TRBV28, with D perhaps matching TRBD1 or TRBD2 (6 bases each). The CDR3 has 14 amino acids. V lost 6 bases, J lost 4 bases, and 16 bases lay in between. Germline CDR1 is MDHEN and CDR2 is SYDVKM. The CDR3 DNA reads TGTGCCAGCAGCCTCCCGGGGGCCCATTACGAGCAGTACTTC. Protein product: CASSLPGAHYEQYF.

The chain is built from TRBV5-5 and TRBJ2-6; 7 bases fit TRBD1. Germline trimming cut 4 bases from V and 1 base from J; bases unmatched to any gene: 5. This CDR3 is 16 amino acids long. CDR1 SGHKS and CDR2 YYEKEE come from the germline V gene (reference sequence). The CDR3 is CASSGGQSSGANVLTF. Written as DNA, the CDR3 is TGTGCCAGCAGCGGGGGACAGTCTTCTGGGGCCAACGTCCTGACTTTC.

The V and J genes are TRBV7-2 and TRBJ2-7, with D perhaps TRBD2 (5 bases). The germline CDR1 and CDR2 sequences are SGHTA and FQGNSA. The CDR3 runs to 15 residues. V was cut by 4 bases and J by 1 base, with 14 bases left in between. Written as DNA, the CDR3 is TGTGCCAGCAGCTACACTGGGAGCGCTTCCTACGAGCAGTACTTC. Its protein product is CASSYTGSASYEQYF.

This clone was seen a single time. The rearrangement uses TRBV9 and TRBJ1-2; the match to TRBD1 covers 8 bases. Germline CDR1 and CDR2: SGDLS and YYNGEE. This CDR3 comprises 14 residues. The junction had 5 bases not matched to a gene; V was cut back by 5 bases and J by 2 bases. Here the CDR3 DNA reads TGTGCCAGCAGTCCACAGGGGGGAAACTATGGCTACACCTTC. This gives the protein CASSPQGGNYGYTF.

This chain connects TRBV10-2 to TRBJ2-5, with 9 bases that match TRBD1. CDR3 size: 15 residues. J was trimmed by 5 bases and V by 4 bases; bases with no gene match: 8. Germline V gene lookup returns CDR1 WSHSY and CDR2 SAAADI. In DNA, the CDR3 is TGCGCCAGCAGTGGAGGAGGACAGGGGACCGAGACCCAGTACTTC. It codes for CASSGGGQGTETQYF.

Ten or more counts support this clone. The chain links TRBV30 to TRBJ2-6; D may be TRBD2 (5 bases). The V end was cut by 0 bases, the J end by 3 bases, with 9 bases between. Germline V gene data show CDR1 as GTSNPN and CDR2 as SVGIG (reference sequence). CDR3 size: 15 residues. This CDR3 reads CAWSVLGRGANVLTF. The CDR3 region has the DNA TGTGCCTGGAGTGTACTAGGGCGTGGGGCCAACGTCCTGACTTTC.